The clone carrying this TCR beta chain was recorded only once. Trimming stripped 3 bases from V and 4 bases from J, with 12 bases between. Looked up from germline, CDR1 is SGHTA and CDR2 is FQGTGA. The CDR3 is made up of 14 amino acids. The data are from a study of blood T cell repertoires in COVID-19. Turning to the study itself: From the United States, Italy and Spain came samples of acute and convalescent COVID-19.

The method was immunoSEQ multiplex PCR; TCRdb's version includes in-frame clones alone and lacks a portion of them. The sample includes around 380,000 clones, about 90% of them seen just once. Cohort assignment relied on participant-reported clinical history. Source material: PBMCs or T cells enriched from blood (not recorded which). The J gene is TRBJ2-5, the V gene TRBV7-3; no clear D. The clonotype was recovered from a man aged 25-45 years who had recovered from COVID-19. Here the CDR3 reads CASSFSSGSETQYF. The CDR3 DNA sequence: TGTGCCAGCAGCTTCTCGAGTGGTTCAGAGACCCAGTACTTC.